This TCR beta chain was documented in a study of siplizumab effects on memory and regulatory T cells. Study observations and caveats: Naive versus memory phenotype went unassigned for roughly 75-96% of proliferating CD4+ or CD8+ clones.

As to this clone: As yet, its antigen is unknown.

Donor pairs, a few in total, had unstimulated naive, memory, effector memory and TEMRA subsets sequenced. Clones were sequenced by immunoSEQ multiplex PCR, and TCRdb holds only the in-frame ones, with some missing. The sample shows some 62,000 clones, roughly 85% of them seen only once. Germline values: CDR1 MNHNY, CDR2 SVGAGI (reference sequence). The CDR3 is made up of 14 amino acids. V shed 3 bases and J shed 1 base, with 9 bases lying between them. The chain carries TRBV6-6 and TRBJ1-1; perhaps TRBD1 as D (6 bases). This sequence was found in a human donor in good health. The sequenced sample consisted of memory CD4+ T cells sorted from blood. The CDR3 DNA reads TGTGCCAGCAGTTATGGACAGTGGAACACTGAAGCTTTCTTT. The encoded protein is CASSYGQWNTEAFF.